This T cell receptor (beta chain) derives from a study of neurological immune-mediated disorders. TCRdb called the 5' RACE reads again in MiXCR, with one record for every CDR3 protein. The sample lists about 41,000 distinct CDR3 sequences; about an eighth were seen once. The V and J ends lost 3 bases and 8 bases respectively, with 5 bases between them. CDR3 length: 11 residues. Looked up from germline, CDR1 is LNHDA and CDR2 is SQIVND (reference sequence). The sample was PBMCs. The V gene is TRBV19, the J gene TRBJ2-1; D not certain. This receptor was identified in a female donor in good health. This chain's CDR3 is CASSMVDEQFF. DNA of the CDR3: TGTGCCAGTAGTATGGTAGATGAGCAGTTCTTC.